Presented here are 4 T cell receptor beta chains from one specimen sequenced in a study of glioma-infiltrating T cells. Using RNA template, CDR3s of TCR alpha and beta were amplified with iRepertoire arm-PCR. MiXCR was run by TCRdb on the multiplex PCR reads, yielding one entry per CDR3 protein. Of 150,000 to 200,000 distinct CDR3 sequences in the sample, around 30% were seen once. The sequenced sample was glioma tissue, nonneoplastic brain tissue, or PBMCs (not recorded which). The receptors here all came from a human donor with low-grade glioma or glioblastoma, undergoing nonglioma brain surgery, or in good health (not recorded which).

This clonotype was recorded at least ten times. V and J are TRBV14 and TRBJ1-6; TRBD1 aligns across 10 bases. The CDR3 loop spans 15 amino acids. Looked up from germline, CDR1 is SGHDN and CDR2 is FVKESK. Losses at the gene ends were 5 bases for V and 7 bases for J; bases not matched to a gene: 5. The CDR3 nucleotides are TGTGCCAGCAGCAAGGGACAGGGGCACAATTCACCCCTCCACTTT. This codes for CASSKGQGHNSPLHF.

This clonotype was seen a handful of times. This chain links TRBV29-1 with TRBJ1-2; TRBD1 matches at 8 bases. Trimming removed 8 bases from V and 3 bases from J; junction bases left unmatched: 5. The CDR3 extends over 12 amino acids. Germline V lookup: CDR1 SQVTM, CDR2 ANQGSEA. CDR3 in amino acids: CSFSGGDYGYTF. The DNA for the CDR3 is TGCAGCTTTTCAGGGGGCGACTATGGCTACACCTTC. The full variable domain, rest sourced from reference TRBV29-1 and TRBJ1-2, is SAVISQKPSRDICQRGTSLTIQCQVDSQVTMMFWYRQQPGQSLTLIATANQGSEATYESGFVIDKFPISRPNLTFSTLTVSNMSPEDSSIYLCSFSGGDYGYTFGSGTRLTVV.

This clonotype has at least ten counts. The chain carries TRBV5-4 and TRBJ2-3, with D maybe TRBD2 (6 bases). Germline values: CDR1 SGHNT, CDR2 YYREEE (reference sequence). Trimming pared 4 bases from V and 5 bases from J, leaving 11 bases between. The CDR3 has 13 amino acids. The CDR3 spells CASSRDSGDTQYF. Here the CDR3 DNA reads TGTGCCAGCAGCCGGGACTCCGGAGATACGCAGTATTTT.

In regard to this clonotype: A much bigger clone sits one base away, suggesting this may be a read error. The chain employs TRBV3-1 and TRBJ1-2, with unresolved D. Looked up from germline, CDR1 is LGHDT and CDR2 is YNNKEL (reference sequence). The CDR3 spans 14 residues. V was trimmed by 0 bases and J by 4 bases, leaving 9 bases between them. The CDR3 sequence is CASSQDPEVYGYTF. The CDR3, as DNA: TGTGCCAGCAGCCAAGATCCGGAGGTCTATGGCTACACCTTC. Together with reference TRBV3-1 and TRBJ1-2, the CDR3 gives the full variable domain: DTAVSQTPKYLVTQMGNDKSIKCEQNLGHDTMYWYKQDSKKFLKIMFSYNNKELIINETVPNRFSPKSPDKAHLNLHINSLELGDSAVYFCASSQDPEVYGYTFGSGTRLTVV.